This T cell receptor (beta chain) was retrieved from a study of human T cells and chemical hapten exposure. Study-level points and caveats: TCRs at a frequency above 1 in 1000 stayed unchanged with DPC sensitization. Relative to control repertoires, expanded TCRs gave rise to significantly more large CDR3 similarity clusters.

Time point denoted: pre-sensitization, week 0. Described treatment: therapeutic diphenylcyclopropenone sensitization with weekly scalp DPC. At least ten counts were recorded for this clonotype. Its target is unknown. The germline gives CDR1 SGHTS, CDR2 YDEGEE. V shed 0 bases and J shed 0 bases, with 9 bases lying between them. This CDR3 region has 15 residues. TCRdb fed the RACE reads into MiXCR, producing one record per CDR3 protein. The repertoire holds some 70,000 distinct CDR3 sequences, with 9.5% to 13% as singletons. The rearrangement uses TRBV5-8 and TRBJ1-2; D is uncertain. The TCR comes from a woman aged 45 to 65 with alopecia areata. Some clones in this sample may be carry-over from other donors' samples. The source material was whole blood, sampled in connection with sensitization to the hapten diphenylcyclopropenone (DPC). The CDR3 protein is CASSLGRLTNYGYTF. In DNA form, the CDR3 reads TGTGCCAGCAGCTTGGGGCGGCTAACTAACTATGGCTACACCTTC.